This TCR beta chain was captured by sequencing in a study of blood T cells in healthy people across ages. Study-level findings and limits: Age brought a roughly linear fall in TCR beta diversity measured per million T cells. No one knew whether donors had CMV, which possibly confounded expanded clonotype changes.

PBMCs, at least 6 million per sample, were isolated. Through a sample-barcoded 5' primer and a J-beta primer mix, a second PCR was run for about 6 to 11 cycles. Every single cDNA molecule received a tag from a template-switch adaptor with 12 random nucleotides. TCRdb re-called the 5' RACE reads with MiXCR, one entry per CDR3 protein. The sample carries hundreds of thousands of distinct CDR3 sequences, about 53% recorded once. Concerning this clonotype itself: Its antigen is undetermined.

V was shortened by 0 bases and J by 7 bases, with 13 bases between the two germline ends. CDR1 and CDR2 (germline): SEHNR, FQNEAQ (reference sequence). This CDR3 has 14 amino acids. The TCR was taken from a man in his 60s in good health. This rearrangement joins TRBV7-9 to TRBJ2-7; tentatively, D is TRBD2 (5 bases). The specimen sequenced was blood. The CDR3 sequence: CASSLAGRPGEQYF. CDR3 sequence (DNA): TGTGCCAGCAGCTTAGCAGGGCGACCGGGAGAGCAGTACTTC.